This passage covers 20 T cell receptor beta chains from one sample sequenced in a study of cytomegalovirus exposure and HLA in healthy donors. Use of 60 Vbeta and 13 Jbeta primers characterized the PCR. The protocol was immunoSEQ multiplex PCR, while the TCRdb copy is restricted to in-frame clones and leaves out a portion. This table holds roughly 200,000 clones, around 88% found once. The sequenced material came from PBMCs. The receptors shown here come from a woman aged 18-29 years in good health and CMV-seronegative.

The V call is TRBV6-6, the J call TRBJ1-1, with D unresolved. This CDR3 is 13 amino acids long. Germline loops: CDR1 MNHNY, CDR2 SVGAGI (reference sequence). V shed 4 bases and J shed 5 bases, with 11 bases lying between them. This CDR3 reads CASSSFRGTEAFF. CDR3 in DNA: TGTGCCAGCAGTTCCTTCCGAGGGACTGAAGCTTTCTTT.

The chain has TRBV5-6 and TRBJ1-4; TRBD1 aligns across 10 bases. The germline V gene has CDR1 SGHDT and CDR2 YYEEEE. The CDR3 is 15 amino acids. V was clipped by 2 bases and J by 7 bases; unmatched bases: 5. The CDR3 coding sequence is TGTGCCAGCAGCTTCCGGACAGGGGGTCTTGAAAAACTGTTTTTT. This gives the protein CASSFRTGGLEKLFF.

The DNA for the CDR3 is TGTGCCAGCAGCGTAACATTTAGGGGAAAACTGTTTTTT. It codes for CASSVTFRGKLFF. The V and J genes are TRBV9 and TRBJ1-4; tentative D call: TRBD1 (5 bases). Germline V gene lookup returns CDR1 SGDLS and CDR2 YYNGEE. The CDR3 spans 13 residues. Trimming stripped 1 base from V and 10 bases from J, with 11 bases between.

V gene TRBV4-1 combines with J gene TRBJ1-5, with 7 bases matching TRBD1. After removal of 4 bases from V and 7 bases from J, the junction contained 7 bases not matched to a gene. Germline V gives CDR1 MGHRA, CDR2 YSYEKL. The CDR3 has 14 residues. This chain's CDR3 is CASSPQGSWQPQHF. The CDR3 nucleotides are TGCGCCAGCAGCCCACAGGGGAGCTGGCAGCCCCAGCATTTT.

V and J are TRBV20-1 and TRBJ1-2; D might be TRBD1 (5 bases). CDR3 length: 11 amino acids. The germline V and J ends were trimmed by 6 bases and 10 bases, with 15 bases remaining between them. Germline CDR1 reads DFQATT; CDR2 reads SNEGSKA (reference sequence). In DNA form, the CDR3 reads TGCAGTGCCCCCCCCAGGGAGGCCTACACCTTC. It translates to CSAPPREAYTF.

This rearrangement joins TRBV7-2 to TRBJ2-5, with D unresolved. The J call may be incorrect, as the DNA end agrees better with TRBJ2-7. Germline V CDR1 and CDR2: SGHTA, FQGNSA. This CDR3 spans 14 amino acids. The DNA for the CDR3 is TGTGCCAGCAGCTTAAACGCAGGTCCCTACGAGCAGTACTTC. Translated, it gives CASSLNAGPYEQYF.

V and J are TRBV7-9 and TRBJ1-1; D call uncertain. This CDR3 spans 18 amino acids. The V and J ends lost 0 bases and 4 bases respectively, with 21 bases between them. Germline CDR1 reads SEHNR; CDR2 reads FQNEAQ (reference sequence). CDR3 bases: TGTGCCAGCAGCTTAGCGCATCAGAGGGAAGGACTGGGCACTGAAGCTTTCTTT. Its protein is CASSLAHQREGLGTEAFF. The variable domain in full, with the rest retrieved from reference TRBV7-9 and TRBJ1-1, is DTGVSQNPRHKITKRGQNVTFRCDPISEHNRLYWYRQTLGQGPEFLTYFQNEAQLEKSRLLSDRFSAERPKGSFSTLEIQRTEQGDSAMYLCASSLAHQREGLGTEAFFGQGTRLTVV.

The rearrangement links TRBV7-3 to TRBJ2-5; D call uncertain. This CDR3 region has 14 residues. CDR1 and CDR2 from the germline V gene are SGHTA and FQGTGA. V shed 0 bases and J shed 7 bases, with 12 bases lying between them. Here the CDR3 DNA reads TGTGCCAGCAGCTTAACTTCAGCTTCGGGGACCCAGTACTTC. Amino acid sequence: CASSLTSASGTQYF.

V and J are TRBV10-1 and TRBJ2-3, with a possible D match to TRBD2 (5 bases). Germline CDR1 is WNHNN and CDR2 is SYGVQD (reference sequence). V lost 2 bases to trimming and J lost 2 bases, with 17 bases between them. The CDR3 runs to 17 residues. The DNA of the CDR3 is TGCGCCAGCAGTGAGCTGCTAGCTTCGGCCGTCACAGATACGCAGTATTTT. Translating gives CASSELLASAVTDTQYF.

V usage is TRBV9 and J usage is TRBJ2-4; 10 nucleotides agree with TRBD2. The CDR3 contains 14 residues. Trimming took 4 bases from V and 5 from J; bases not matched to a gene: 3. Looked up from germline, CDR1 is SGDLS and CDR2 is YYNGEE. CDR3 loop: CASSRGLAENIQYF. The CDR3 DNA follows: TGTGCCAGCAGCAGAGGACTAGCGGAAAACATTCAGTACTTC.

The V gene is TRBV2, the J gene TRBJ2-3; 7 bases are shared with TRBD2. The germline V gene encodes CDR1 SNHLY and CDR2 FYNNEI. V lost 6 bases and J lost 2; bases outside the gene matches: 8. CDR3 length: 15 amino acids. CDR3 residues: CASRPAGVYTDTQYF. The CDR3 nucleotides are TGTGCCAGCAGGCCGGCGGGGGTATACACAGATACGCAGTATTTT.

The CDR3 DNA is TGTGCCAGCAGTCTAGCTGCGTATGAGCAGTTCTTC. It specifies CASSLAAYEQFF. This rearrangement joins TRBV6-6 to TRBJ2-1, with D possibly matching TRBD2 (5 bases). Germline CDR1 and CDR2: MNHNY and SVGAGI (reference sequence). The V end was cut by 5 bases, the J end by 8 bases, with 10 bases between. CDR3 length: 12 amino acids.

The chain employs TRBV9 and TRBJ2-7; TRBD2 is a possible D gene (5 bases). The CDR3 covers 14 residues. Per the germline V gene, CDR1 is SGDLS and CDR2 is YYNGEE. V was clipped by 0 bases and J by 5 bases, with 12 bases between them. Here the CDR3 reads CASSVDGGSNEQYF. The CDR3 DNA follows: TGTGCCAGCAGCGTAGATGGAGGTTCGAACGAGCAGTACTTC.

V gene TRBV10-3 combines with J gene TRBJ1-6, with D maybe TRBD1 (5 bases). Trimming removed 6 bases at V and 5 bases at J, with 8 bases between. Looked up from germline, CDR1 is ENHRY and CDR2 is SYGVKD. This CDR3 region has 13 residues. The DNA for the CDR3 is TGTGCCATCAGACAGGCTGATAATTCACCCCTCCACTTT. Protein sequence: CAIRQADNSPLHF.

The chain recombines TRBV6-1 with TRBJ2-5; tentative D call: TRBD2 (6 bases). Germline V gene data show CDR1 as MNHNS and CDR2 as SASEGT. Trimming left V 3 bases short and J 4 bases short, with 9 bases between. The CDR3 totals 13 residues. This CDR3 reads CASSERGGETQYF. DNA for the CDR3: TGTGCCAGCAGTGAGCGGGGTGGAGAGACCCAGTACTTC.

By proportion, this clone is medium-sized. This rearrangement joins TRBV5-3 to TRBJ2-3; maybe TRBD1 (6 bases). TRBV5-3 is an ORF, and what it does is uncertain. This CDR3 has 14 residues. V lost 2 bases, J lost 6 bases, and 13 bases lay in between. The CDR3 is CARSFPRGPDTQYF. CDR3 DNA: TGTGCCAGAAGCTTTCCCAGGGGCCCTGATACGCAGTATTTT.

The chain uses TRBV4-3 and TRBJ2-7, with D maybe TRBD1 (6 bases). This CDR3 has 16 residues. Trimming took off 1 base at V and 3 bases at J, with 16 bases between the two ends. The V gene's germline CDR1 is LGHNA and CDR2 YSLEER. The CDR3 DNA is TGCGCCAGCAGCCAAGGTCAGGGGTGGGTTGGCTACGAGCAGTACTTC. This translates into CASSQGQGWVGYEQYF.

The CDR3 region has the DNA TGTGCCAGCACTTTAGCGGGAGAGGCGTACAATGAGCAGTTCTTC. Translated: CASTLAGEAYNEQFF. This chain connects TRBV2 to TRBJ2-1; 9 bases fit TRBD2. CDR3 length: 15 residues. Germline lookup yields CDR1 SNHLY and CDR2 FYNNEI. Trimming took 7 bases from V and 4 from J; bases not matched to a gene: 8.

The chain uses TRBV6-6 and TRBJ2-7; D is perhaps TRBD1 (7 bases). Looked up from germline, CDR1 is MNHNY and CDR2 is SVGAGI (reference sequence). This CDR3 is built from 15 residues. V shed 5 bases and J shed 3 bases, with 17 bases lying between them. CDR3 amino acids: CASSRSAGQNYEQYF. The CDR3 DNA is TGTGCCAGCAGTCGATCCGCGGGACAGAACTACGAGCAGTACTTC.

This rearrangement joins TRBV28 to TRBJ1-1; D uncertain. Germline V gene sequence: CDR1 MDHEN, CDR2 SYDVKM. The V and J ends lost 3 bases and 4 bases respectively, with 18 bases between them. The CDR3 has 16 amino acids. CDR3 sequence (DNA): TGTGCCAGCAGTTTGTTTCGCGCGGGCGGAACCACTGAAGCTTTCTTT. It yields the protein CASSLFRAGGTTEAFF.